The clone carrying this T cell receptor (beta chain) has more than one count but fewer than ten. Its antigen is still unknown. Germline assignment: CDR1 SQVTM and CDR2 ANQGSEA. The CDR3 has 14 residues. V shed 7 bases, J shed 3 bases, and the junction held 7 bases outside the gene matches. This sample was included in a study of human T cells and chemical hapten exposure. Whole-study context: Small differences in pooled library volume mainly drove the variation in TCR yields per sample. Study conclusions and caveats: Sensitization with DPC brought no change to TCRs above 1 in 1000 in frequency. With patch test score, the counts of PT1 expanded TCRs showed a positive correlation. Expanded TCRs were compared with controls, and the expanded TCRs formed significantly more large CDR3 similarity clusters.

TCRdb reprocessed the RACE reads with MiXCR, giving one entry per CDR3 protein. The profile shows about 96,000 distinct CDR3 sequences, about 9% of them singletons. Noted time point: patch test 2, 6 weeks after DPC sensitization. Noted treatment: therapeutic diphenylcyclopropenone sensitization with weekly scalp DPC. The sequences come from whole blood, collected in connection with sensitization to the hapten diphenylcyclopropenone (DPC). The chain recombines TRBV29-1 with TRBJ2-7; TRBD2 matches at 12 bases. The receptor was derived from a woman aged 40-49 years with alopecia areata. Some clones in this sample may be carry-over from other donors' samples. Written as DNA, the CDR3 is TGCAGCGCCCAGATGACTAGCGGGAGCTACGAGCAGTACTTC. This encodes CSAQMTSGSYEQYF.